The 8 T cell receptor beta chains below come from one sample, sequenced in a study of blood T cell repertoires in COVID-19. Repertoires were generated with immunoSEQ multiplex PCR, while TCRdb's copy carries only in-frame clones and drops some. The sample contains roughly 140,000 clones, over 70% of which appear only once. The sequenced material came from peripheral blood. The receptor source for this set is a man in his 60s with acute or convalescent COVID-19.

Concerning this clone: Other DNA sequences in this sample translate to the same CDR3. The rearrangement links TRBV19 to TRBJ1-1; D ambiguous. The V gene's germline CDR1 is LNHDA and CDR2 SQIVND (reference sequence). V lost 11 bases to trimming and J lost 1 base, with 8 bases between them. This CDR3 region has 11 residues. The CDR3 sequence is CASRGNTEAFF. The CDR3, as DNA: TGTGCCTCCCGAGGGAACACTGAAGCTTTCTTT.

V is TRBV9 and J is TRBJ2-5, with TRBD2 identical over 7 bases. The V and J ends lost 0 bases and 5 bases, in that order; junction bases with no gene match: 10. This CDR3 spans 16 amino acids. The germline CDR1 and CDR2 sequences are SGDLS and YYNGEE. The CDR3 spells CASSVDPQRERETQYF. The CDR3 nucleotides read TGTGCCAGCAGCGTAGATCCCCAGCGGGAACGGGAGACCCAGTACTTC.

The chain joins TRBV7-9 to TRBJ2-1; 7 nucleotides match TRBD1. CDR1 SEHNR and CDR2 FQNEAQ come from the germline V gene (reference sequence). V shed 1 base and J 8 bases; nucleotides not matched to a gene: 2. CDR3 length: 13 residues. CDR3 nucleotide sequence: TGTGCCAGCAGCTTAGGAGGGGGCTATGAGCAGTTCTTC. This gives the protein CASSLGGGYEQFF.

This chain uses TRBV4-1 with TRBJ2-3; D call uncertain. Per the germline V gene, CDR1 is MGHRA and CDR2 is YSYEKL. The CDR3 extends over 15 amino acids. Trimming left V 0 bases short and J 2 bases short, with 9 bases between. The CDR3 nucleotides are TGCGCCAGCAGCCAAGATGTTCAGGCCACAGATACGCAGTATTTT. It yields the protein CASSQDVQATDTQYF.

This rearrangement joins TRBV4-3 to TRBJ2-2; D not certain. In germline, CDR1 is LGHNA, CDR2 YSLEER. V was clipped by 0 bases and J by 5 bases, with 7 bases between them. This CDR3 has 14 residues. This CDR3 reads CASSQEQMTGELFF. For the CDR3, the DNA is TGCGCCAGCAGCCAAGAACAGATGACCGGGGAGCTGTTTTTT.

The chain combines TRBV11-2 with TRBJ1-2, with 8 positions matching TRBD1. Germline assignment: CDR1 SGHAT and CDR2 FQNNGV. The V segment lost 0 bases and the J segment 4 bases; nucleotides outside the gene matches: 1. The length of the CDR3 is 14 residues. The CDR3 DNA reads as TGTGCCAGCAGCTTAGATGGACAGGGCTATGGCTACACCTTC. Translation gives CASSLDGQGYGYTF.

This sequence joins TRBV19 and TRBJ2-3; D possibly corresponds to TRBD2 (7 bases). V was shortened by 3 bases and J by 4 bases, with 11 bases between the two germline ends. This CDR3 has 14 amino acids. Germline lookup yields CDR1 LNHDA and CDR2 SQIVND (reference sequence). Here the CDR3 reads CASSIEGGPDTQYF. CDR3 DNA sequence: TGTGCCAGTAGTATCGAGGGGGGGCCAGATACGCAGTATTTT.

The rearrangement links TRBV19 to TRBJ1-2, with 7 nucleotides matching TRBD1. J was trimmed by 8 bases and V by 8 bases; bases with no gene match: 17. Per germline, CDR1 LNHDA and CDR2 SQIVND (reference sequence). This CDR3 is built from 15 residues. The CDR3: CASYAQMGVRGGYTF. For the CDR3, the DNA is TGTGCCAGTTATGCCCAGATGGGAGTCAGGGGGGGCTACACCTTC.